The 21 T cell receptor beta chains in this list originate from one sample, sequenced in a study of T cell responses to AZD1222 COVID-19 vaccine. Profiled with immunoSEQ multiplex PCR; TCRdb holds only in-frame clones, not every one. The sample gives approximately 83,000 clones, around nine tenths of which show up once; less than 5.5% is in the top ten. The input for sequencing was peripheral blood, taken on day 0 of MenACWY control vaccination. The receptor set was obtained from an adult in good health.

The CDR3 DNA is TGTGCCAGCAGCGTAGGGCTTGGGGAGCAGTTCTTC. It specifies CASSVGLGEQFF. The chain has TRBV9 and TRBJ2-1; D is unresolved. Trimming took off 0 bases at V and 10 bases at J, with 8 bases between the two ends. CDR1 SGDLS and CDR2 YYNGEE come from the germline V gene. The CDR3 totals 12 residues.

The chain links TRBV29-1 to TRBJ2-5; 8 positions agree with TRBD2. The CDR3 totals 14 residues. The germline V gene has CDR1 SQVTM and CDR2 ANQGSEA. The trim removed 5 bases at V and 1 base at J, leaving 6 bases unmatched. CDR3 protein: CSVSLAGPQETQYF. CDR3 in DNA: TGCAGCGTTAGTCTAGCGGGTCCCCAAGAGACCCAGTACTTC.

V gene TRBV5-1 combines with J gene TRBJ2-2; 8 positions agree with TRBD2. The J segment lost 6 bases and the V segment lost 3 bases, leaving 7 bases of the junction unmatched. This CDR3 has 15 amino acids. Per the germline V gene, CDR1 is SGHRS and CDR2 is YFSETQ. CDR3 amino acids: CASSSGLDRAGELFF. In DNA form, the CDR3 reads TGCGCCAGCAGCTCGGGACTAGATAGGGCCGGGGAGCTGTTTTTT.

This rearrangement joins TRBV28 to TRBJ1-5, with D unclear. Trimming stripped 2 bases from V and 6 bases from J, with 11 bases between. Germline V lookup: CDR1 MDHEN, CDR2 SYDVKM. The CDR3 loop spans 14 amino acids. CDR3 protein: CASSLQVDLQPQHF. The DNA for the CDR3 is TGTGCCAGCAGTTTACAGGTTGATCTTCAGCCCCAGCATTTT. The full variable domain, its missing parts supplied by reference TRBV28 and TRBJ1-5, is DVKVTQSSRYLVKRTGEKVFLECVQDMDHENMFWYRQDPGLGLRLIYFSYDVKMKEKGDIPEGYSVSREKKERFSLILESASTNQTSMYLCASSLQVDLQPQHFGDGTRLSIL.

The chain employs TRBV5-1 and TRBJ2-3, with D tentatively TRBD1 or TRBD2 (5 bases each). Trimming left V 3 bases short and J 1 base short, with 12 bases between. There are 15 residues in the CDR3. Germline CDR1 SGHRS, CDR2 YFSETQ. As DNA, the CDR3 is TGCGCCAGCAGCTCGGGACCTATGGGCACAGATACGCAGTATTTT. Translation: CASSSGPMGTDTQYF. Together with reference TRBV5-1 and TRBJ2-3, the CDR3 gives the full variable domain: KAGVTQTPRYLIKTRGQQVTLSCSPISGHRSVSWYQQTPGQGLQFLFEYFSETQRNKGNFPGRFSGRQFSNSRSEMNVSTLELGDSALYLCASSSGPMGTDTQYFGPGTRLTVL.

CDR3 DNA sequence: TGTGCCAGCAGACTGGCCGGTGGAAACACCATATATTTT. This translates into CASRLAGGNTIYF. The chain is built from TRBV14 and TRBJ1-3, with no clear D. The CDR3 consists of 13 residues. Trimming removed 6 bases from V and 3 bases from J, with 9 bases in between. In germline, CDR1 is SGHDN, CDR2 FVKESK.

CDR3 DNA sequence: TGTGCCAGCAGCCCTGAGCTGAACACCGGGGAGCTGTTTTTT. This translates into CASSPELNTGELFF. The rearrangement links TRBV2 to TRBJ2-2; D gene ambiguous. Germline V lookup: CDR1 SNHLY, CDR2 FYNNEI. This CDR3 comprises 14 residues. V lost 6 bases and J lost 1, with 9 bases in between.

This chain connects TRBV4-3 to TRBJ1-1; D remains unclear. Looked up from germline, CDR1 is LGHNA and CDR2 is YSLEER. The CDR3 consists of 13 residues. Trimming took 1 base from V and 4 from J, leaving 7 bases between them. The DNA of the CDR3 is TGCGCCAGCAGCCAAGGGGTGGGCACTGAAGCTTTCTTT. This translates into CASSQGVGTEAFF.

The chain has TRBV30 and TRBJ1-4; no definite D call. The ends were cut back, 2 bases at V and 7 bases at J, with 11 bases in the middle. This CDR3 region has 13 residues. Germline V lookup: CDR1 GTSNPN, CDR2 SVGIG (reference sequence). CDR3 in amino acids: CAWSMTAREKLFF. CDR3 DNA sequence: TGTGCCTGGAGTATGACGGCGCGTGAAAAACTGTTTTTT. The variable domain in full, with the rest retrieved from reference TRBV30 and TRBJ1-4, is SQTIHQWPATLVQPVGSPLSLECTVEGTSNPNLYWYRQAAGRGLQLLFYSVGIGQISSEVPQNLSASRPQDRQFILSSKKLLLSDSGFYLCAWSMTAREKLFFGSGTQLSVL.

The V gene is TRBV3-1 (or the pseudogene TRBV3-2), the J gene TRBJ1-5; perhaps TRBD1 as D (5 bases). The ends were cut back, 1 base at V and 3 bases at J, with 16 bases in the middle. CDR1 is LGHDT and CDR2 is YNNKEL in the germline V gene (reference sequence). This CDR3 contains 17 residues. CDR3 sequence: CASSQVGSGANNQPQHF. The DNA of the CDR3 is TGTGCCAGCAGCCAAGTGGGGTCCGGGGCCAACAATCAGCCCCAGCATTTT.

This chain joins TRBV9 and TRBJ1-2, with unresolved D. This CDR3 is 13 amino acids long. Germline lookup yields CDR1 SGDLS and CDR2 YYNGEE. V dropped 1 base and J dropped 9 bases, with 13 bases sitting between them. CDR3 protein: CASSVRSFGSYTF. The CDR3, as DNA: TGTGCCAGCAGCGTAAGGAGTTTCGGAAGCTACACCTTC.

The chain employs TRBV27 and TRBJ1-1, with a weak D call TRBD1 (5 bases). The CDR3 consists of 13 residues. Trimming stripped 3 bases from V and 7 bases from J, with 12 bases between. The germline V gene encodes CDR1 MNHEY and CDR2 SMNVEV (reference sequence). DNA for the CDR3: TGTGCCAGCAGTTTCGGGGGGGGATTTGAAGCTTTCTTT. Amino acids: CASSFGGGFEAFF.

This clone was counted a single time. The chain couples TRBV19 to TRBJ1-4; no clear D. Trimming stripped 5 bases from V and 0 bases from J, with 10 bases between. This CDR3 has 15 residues. The V gene's germline CDR1 is LNHDA and CDR2 SQIVND (reference sequence). The CDR3 DNA reads TGTGCCAGTAGTCCCCGGGAGTCAACTAATGAAAAACTGTTTTTT. It yields the protein CASSPRESTNEKLFF.

The DNA for the CDR3 is TGTGCCACCAGGGACAGATATAGCAATCAGCCCCAGCATTTT. Residues: CATRDRYSNQPQHF. The V call is TRBV15, the J call TRBJ1-5; tentatively, D is TRBD1 (6 bases). V was trimmed by 6 bases and J by 0 bases, leaving 9 bases between them. This CDR3 has 14 amino acids. CDR1 is LNHNV, CDR2 YYDKDF, per germline (reference sequence).

The V gene is TRBV4-2, the J gene TRBJ2-3, with 15 bases that match TRBD2. Germline CDR1 and CDR2: LGHNA and YNFKEQ. This CDR3 comprises 17 residues. Losses at the gene ends were 4 bases for V and 3 bases for J; bases not matched to a gene: 5. The CDR3 bases are TGTGCCAGCAGCCCCGGACTAGCGGGAGGGATTACAGATACGCAGTATTTT. Encoded protein: CASSPGLAGGITDTQYF.

The rearrangement links TRBV2 to TRBJ2-4; 7 bases align to TRBD2. The CDR3 loop spans 17 amino acids. J lost 1 base, V lost 4 bases, and 10 bases had no gene match. The germline V gene has CDR1 SNHLY and CDR2 FYNNEI. The CDR3 sequence is CASSGERWGGAKNIQYF. CDR3 sequence (DNA): TGTGCCAGCAGTGGTGAAAGGTGGGGAGGGGCCAAAAACATTCAGTACTTC.

CDR3 protein: CASSKRTSGEETQYF. Written as DNA, the CDR3 is TGTGCCAGCAGCAAACGGACTAGCGGGGAGGAGACCCAGTACTTC. This chain uses TRBV9 with TRBJ2-5; 12 nucleotides match TRBD2. Germline lookup yields CDR1 SGDLS and CDR2 YYNGEE. The CDR3 contains 15 residues. V was pared by 4 bases and J by 5 bases, with 6 bases of the junction left unmatched.

The chain joins TRBV2 to TRBJ2-2, with 8 nucleotides matching TRBD1. This CDR3 region has 15 residues. V gave up 10 bases and J gave up 6 bases; unmatched junction bases: 13. The germline V gene encodes CDR1 SNHLY and CDR2 FYNNEI. The CDR3 is CATPKDRDYAGELFF. CDR3 DNA: TGTGCCACCCCCAAGGACAGGGATTATGCCGGGGAGCTGTTTTTT.

The rearrangement uses TRBV20-1 and TRBJ2-7; TRBD2 matches 13 bases. The germline CDR1 and CDR2 sequences are DFQATT and SNEGSKA (reference sequence). Trimming cost V 3 bases and J 4 bases; bases outside gene matches: 6. The CDR3 has 15 residues. In nucleotides, the CDR3 is TGCAGTGCTAGTCGACTAGCGGGAGGTTCGTACGAGCAGTACTTC. Protein: CSASRLAGGSYEQYF.

The CDR3 coding sequence is TGTGCCAGCAGTAGACTAGCGGTCACAGATACGCAGTATTTT. It yields the protein CASSRLAVTDTQYF. The chain couples TRBV6-5 to TRBJ2-3; 9 nucleotides agree with TRBD2. CDR3 size: 14 residues. The trim removed 5 bases at V and 2 bases at J, leaving 2 bases unmatched. Looked up from germline, CDR1 is MNHEY and CDR2 is SVGAGI.

The chain joins TRBV3-1 (or the pseudogene TRBV3-2) to TRBJ1-6; no firm D call. Germline-derived CDR1 and CDR2 are LGHDT and YNNKEL (reference sequence). The CDR3 totals 13 residues. V lost 4 bases and J 10 bases, leaving 11 bases between the germline ends. The CDR3 here is CASSPSSVSPLHF. The CDR3 DNA sequence: TGTGCCAGCAGCCCTTCTTCTGTGTCACCCCTCCACTTT.